This note documents a single T cell receptor (beta chain) sequence. This CDR3 contains 16 residues. The V gene lost 5 bases and the J gene lost 4 bases, with 20 bases spanning the gap. CDR1 and CDR2 from the germline V gene are LNHDA and SQIVND (reference sequence). The sample belongs to a study of CD8 T cells in Susac syndrome. RNA, at roughly 0.5 to 1 ug, was reverse transcribed with random hexamers. Coverage of TCR beta CDR3 amplification by immunoSEQ multiplex PCR extended to 54 Vbeta and 13 Jbeta. One entry per CDR3 protein results from TCRdb running MiXCR on the immunoSEQ multiplex PCR reads. The sample consists of 150,000 to 200,000 distinct CDR3 sequences, roughly 94% of them appearing once. CD8+ and CD4+ T cells from blood underwent TCR beta sequencing, which was carried out in a high-throughput format. Included as multiple sclerosis controls were treatment-naive patients who had stable or active relapsing-remitting disease.

The receptor was derived from a human donor with multiple sclerosis. The sequenced sample was CD4+ T cells from PBMCs. The rearrangement joins TRBV19 to TRBJ2-5, with D possibly being TRBD2 (6 bases). The DNA of the CDR3 is TGTGCCAGTAGTGGAGGAGGGACCTCTACCACAGAGACCCAGTACTTC. The encoded protein is CASSGGGTSTTETQYF.